Described below is a single TCR beta chain sequence and its context. This specimen belongs to a study of CD8 T cells in ankylosing spondylitis. Germline CDR1 is DFQATT and CDR2 is SNEGSKA (reference sequence). This CDR3 spans 13 amino acids. V was trimmed by 3 bases and J by 7 bases, leaving 16 bases between them. TCRdb analysed the 5' RACE reads with MiXCR anew, one entry per CDR3 protein. The sample records roughly 280,000 distinct CDR3 sequences, over 15% being singletons. The sequence derives from a male donor with ankylosing spondylitis or in good health (not recorded which). Sample: blood, either unsorted or a sorted T cell fraction (not recorded which). The chain links TRBV20-1 to TRBJ2-7, with TRBD1 as a possible D gene (7 bases). The CDR3 DNA reads as TGCAGTGCTAGCGGGGGACAGTTCCCTGAGCAGTACGTC. Amino acids: CSASGGQFPEQYV.